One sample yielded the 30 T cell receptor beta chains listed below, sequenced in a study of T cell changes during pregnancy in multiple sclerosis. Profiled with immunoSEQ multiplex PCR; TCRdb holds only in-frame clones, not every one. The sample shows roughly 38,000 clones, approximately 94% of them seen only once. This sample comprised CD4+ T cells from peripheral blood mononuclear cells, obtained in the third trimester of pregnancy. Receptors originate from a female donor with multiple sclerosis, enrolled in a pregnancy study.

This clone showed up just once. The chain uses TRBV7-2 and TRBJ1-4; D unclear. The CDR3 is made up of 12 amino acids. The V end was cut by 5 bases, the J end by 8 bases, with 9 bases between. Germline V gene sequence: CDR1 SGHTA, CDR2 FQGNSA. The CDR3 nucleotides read TGTGCCAGCAGCCATACGGGGGAAAAACTGTTTTTT. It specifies CASSHTGEKLFF. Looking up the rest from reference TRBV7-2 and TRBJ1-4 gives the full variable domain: GAGVSQSPSNKVTEKGKDVELRCDPISGHTALYWYRQSLGQGLEFLIYFQGNSAPDKSGLPSDRFSAERTGGSVSTLTIQRTQQEDSAVYLCASSHTGEKLFFGSGTQLSVL.

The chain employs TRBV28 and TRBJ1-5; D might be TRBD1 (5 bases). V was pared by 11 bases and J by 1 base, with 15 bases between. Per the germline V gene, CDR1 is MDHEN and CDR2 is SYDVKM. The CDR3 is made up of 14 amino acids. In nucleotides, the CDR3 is TGTGCCGCTTCAGAGGGGAGGAGCAATCAGCCCCAGCATTTT. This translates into CAASEGRSNQPQHF.

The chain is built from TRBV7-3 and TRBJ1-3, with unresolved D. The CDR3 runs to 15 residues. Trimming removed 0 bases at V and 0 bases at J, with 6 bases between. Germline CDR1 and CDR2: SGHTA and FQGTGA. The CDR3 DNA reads TGTGCCAGCAGCTTAACGGGAGGCTCTGGAAACACCATATATTTT. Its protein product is CASSLTGGSGNTIYF. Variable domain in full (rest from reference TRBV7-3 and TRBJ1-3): GAGVSQTPSNKVTEKGKYVELRCDPISGHTALYWYRQSLGQGPEFLIYFQGTGAADDSGLPNDRFFAVRPEGSVSTLKIQRTERGDSAVYLCASSLTGGSGNTIYFGEGSWLTVV.

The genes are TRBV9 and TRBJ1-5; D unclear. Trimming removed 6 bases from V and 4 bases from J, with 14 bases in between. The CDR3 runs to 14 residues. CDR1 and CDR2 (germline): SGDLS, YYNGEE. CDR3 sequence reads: CASNPRGRNQPQHF. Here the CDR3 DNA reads TGTGCCAGCAATCCCCGCGGGAGGAATCAGCCCCAGCATTTT.

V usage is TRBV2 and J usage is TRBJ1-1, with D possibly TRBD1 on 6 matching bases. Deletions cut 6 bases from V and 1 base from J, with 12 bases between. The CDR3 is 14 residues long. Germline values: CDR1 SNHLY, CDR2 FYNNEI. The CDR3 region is CASRGLQGNTEAFF. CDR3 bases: TGTGCCAGCAGGGGGCTACAGGGGAACACTGAAGCTTTCTTT.

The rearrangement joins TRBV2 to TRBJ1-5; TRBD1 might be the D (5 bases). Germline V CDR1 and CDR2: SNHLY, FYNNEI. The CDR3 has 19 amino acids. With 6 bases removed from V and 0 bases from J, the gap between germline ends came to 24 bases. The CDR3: CASRPPARGHHYSNQPQHF. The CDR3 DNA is TGTGCCAGCAGGCCCCCCGCCCGAGGACATCATTATAGCAATCAGCCCCAGCATTTT.

The CDR3 bases are TGTGCCAGCAGTTCGCCCTCCACCCTTACAGGGGCCCAGCTGTTTTTT. The encoded protein is CASSSPSTLTGAQLFF. The chain has TRBV27 and TRBJ2-2; 7 bases are a match to TRBD1. J was trimmed by 12 bases and V by 4 bases; bases with no gene match: 17. There are 16 residues in the CDR3. Germline lookup yields CDR1 MNHEY and CDR2 SMNVEV (reference sequence).

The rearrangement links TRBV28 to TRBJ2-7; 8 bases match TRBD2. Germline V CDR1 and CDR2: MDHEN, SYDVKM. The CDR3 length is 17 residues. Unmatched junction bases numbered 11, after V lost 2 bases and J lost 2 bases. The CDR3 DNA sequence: TGTGCCAGCAGTTTAGCCGCGGGGGGCTTGTTCCCCTACGAGCAGTACTTC. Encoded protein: CASSLAAGGLFPYEQYF. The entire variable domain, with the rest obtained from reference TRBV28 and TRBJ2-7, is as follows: DVKVTQSSRYLVKRTGEKVFLECVQDMDHENMFWYRQDPGLGLRLIYFSYDVKMKEKGDIPEGYSVSREKKERFSLILESASTNQTSMYLCASSLAAGGLFPYEQYFGPGTRLTVT.

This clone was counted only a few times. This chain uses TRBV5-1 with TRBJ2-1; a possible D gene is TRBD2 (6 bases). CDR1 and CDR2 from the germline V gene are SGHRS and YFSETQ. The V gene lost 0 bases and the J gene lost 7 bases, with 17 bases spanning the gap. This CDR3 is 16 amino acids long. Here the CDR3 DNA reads TGCGCCAGCAGCTTGGGGACTACCCGTGTGGGGAATGAGCAGTTCTTC. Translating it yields CASSLGTTRVGNEQFF.

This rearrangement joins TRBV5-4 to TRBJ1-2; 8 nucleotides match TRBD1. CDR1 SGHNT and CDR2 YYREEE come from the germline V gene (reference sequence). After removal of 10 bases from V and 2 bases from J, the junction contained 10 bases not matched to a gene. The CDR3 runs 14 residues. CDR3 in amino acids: CALGKDRANYGYTF. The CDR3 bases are TGTGCCTTGGGGAAGGACAGGGCAAACTATGGCTACACCTTC. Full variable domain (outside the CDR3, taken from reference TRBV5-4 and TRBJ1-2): ETGVTQSPTHLIKTRGQQVTLRCSSQSGHNTVSWYQQALGQGPQFIFQYYREEENGRGNFPPRFSGLQFPNYSSELNVNALELDDSALYLCALGKDRANYGYTFGSGTRLTVV.

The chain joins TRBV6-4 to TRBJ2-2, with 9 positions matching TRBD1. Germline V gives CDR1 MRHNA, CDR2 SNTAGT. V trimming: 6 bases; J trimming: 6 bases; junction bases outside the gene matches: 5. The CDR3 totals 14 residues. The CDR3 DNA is TGTGCCAGCAGCCGGGACAGGGTCTCCGGGGAGCTGTTTTTT. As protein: CASSRDRVSGELFF.

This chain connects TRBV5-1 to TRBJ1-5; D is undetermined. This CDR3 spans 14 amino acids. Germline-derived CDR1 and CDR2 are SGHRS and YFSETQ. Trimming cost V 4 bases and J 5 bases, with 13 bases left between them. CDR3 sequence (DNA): TGCGCCAGCAGCATGGAAGGAGGATATCAGCCCCAGCATTTT. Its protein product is CASSMEGGYQPQHF.

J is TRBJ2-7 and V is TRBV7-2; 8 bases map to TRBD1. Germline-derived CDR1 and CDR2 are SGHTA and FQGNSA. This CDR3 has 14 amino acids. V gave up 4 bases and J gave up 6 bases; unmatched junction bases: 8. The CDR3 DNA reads TGTGCCAGCAGCTCCCCCGGACAGGGCCTCGAGCAGTACTTC. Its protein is CASSSPGQGLEQYF.

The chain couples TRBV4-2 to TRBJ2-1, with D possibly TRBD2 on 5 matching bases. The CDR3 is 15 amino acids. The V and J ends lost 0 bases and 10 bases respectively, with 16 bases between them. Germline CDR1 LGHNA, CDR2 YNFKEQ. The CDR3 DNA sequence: TGTGCCAGCAGCCAAGACCTAGTGCAGCTAGCAGAGCAGTTCTTC. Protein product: CASSQDLVQLAEQFF.

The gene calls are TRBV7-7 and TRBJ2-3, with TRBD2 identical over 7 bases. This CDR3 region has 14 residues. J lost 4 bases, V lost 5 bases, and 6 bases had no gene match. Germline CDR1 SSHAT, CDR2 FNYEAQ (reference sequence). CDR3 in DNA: TGTGCCAGCAGCCAAGGCCGGGGGGCAGATACGCAGTATTTT. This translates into CASSQGRGADTQYF.

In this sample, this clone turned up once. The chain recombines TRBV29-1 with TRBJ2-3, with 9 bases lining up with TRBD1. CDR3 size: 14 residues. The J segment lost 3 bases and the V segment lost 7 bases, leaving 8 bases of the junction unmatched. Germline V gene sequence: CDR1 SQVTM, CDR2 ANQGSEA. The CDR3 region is CSARDRAITDTQYF. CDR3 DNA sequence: TGCAGCGCGAGGGACAGGGCAATAACAGATACGCAGTATTTT.

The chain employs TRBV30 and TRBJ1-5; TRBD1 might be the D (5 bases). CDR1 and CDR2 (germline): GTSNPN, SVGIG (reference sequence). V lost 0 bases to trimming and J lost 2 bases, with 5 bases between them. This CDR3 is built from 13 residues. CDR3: CAWSVQGNQPQHF. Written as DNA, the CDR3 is TGTGCCTGGAGTGTACAGGGCAATCAGCCCCAGCATTTT.

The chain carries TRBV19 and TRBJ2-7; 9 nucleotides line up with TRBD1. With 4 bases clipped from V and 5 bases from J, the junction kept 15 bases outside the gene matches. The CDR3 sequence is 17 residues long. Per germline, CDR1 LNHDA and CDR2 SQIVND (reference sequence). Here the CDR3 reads CASSRTAYRGQFDEQYF. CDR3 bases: TGTGCCAGTAGTAGAACAGCCTACAGGGGGCAATTCGACGAGCAGTACTTC.

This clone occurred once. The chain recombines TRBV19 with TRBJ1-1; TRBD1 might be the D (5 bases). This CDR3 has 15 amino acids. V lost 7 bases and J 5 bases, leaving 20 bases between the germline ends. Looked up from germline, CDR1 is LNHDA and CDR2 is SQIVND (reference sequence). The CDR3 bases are TGTGCCAGTACCCTAAATTGGGGCAGGGAAACTGAAGCTTTCTTT. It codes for CASTLNWGRETEAFF.

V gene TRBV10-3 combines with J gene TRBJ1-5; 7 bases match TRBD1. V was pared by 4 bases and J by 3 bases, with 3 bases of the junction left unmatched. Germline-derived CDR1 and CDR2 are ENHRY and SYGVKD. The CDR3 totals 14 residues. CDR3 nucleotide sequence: TGTGCCATCAGTGGGGGACAGTTCAATCAGCCCCAGCATTTT. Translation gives CAISGGQFNQPQHF.

The CDR3 DNA follows: TGTGCCAGCAGTGAACTGGCCGGGGACAGGCAGCCCCAGCATTTT. It codes for CASSELAGDRQPQHF. V usage is TRBV2 and J usage is TRBJ1-5; 8 bases map to TRBD1. The CDR3 sequence is 15 residues long. CDR1 SNHLY and CDR2 FYNNEI come from the germline V gene. The V and J ends lost 2 bases and 7 bases, in that order; junction bases with no gene match: 7.

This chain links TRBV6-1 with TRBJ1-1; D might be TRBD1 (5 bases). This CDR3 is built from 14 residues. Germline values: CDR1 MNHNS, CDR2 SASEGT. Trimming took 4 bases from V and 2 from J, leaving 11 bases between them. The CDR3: CASSGRQTNTEAFF. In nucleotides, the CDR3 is TGTGCCAGCAGTGGGCGACAGACCAACACTGAAGCTTTCTTT.

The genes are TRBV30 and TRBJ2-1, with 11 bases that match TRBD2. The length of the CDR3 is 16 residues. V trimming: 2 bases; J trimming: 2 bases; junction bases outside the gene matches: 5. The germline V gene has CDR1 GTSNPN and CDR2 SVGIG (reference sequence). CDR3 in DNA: TGTGCCTGGAGTTCCGTAGCGGGAGGGCCCTACAATGAGCAGTTCTTC. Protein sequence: CAWSSVAGGPYNEQFF.

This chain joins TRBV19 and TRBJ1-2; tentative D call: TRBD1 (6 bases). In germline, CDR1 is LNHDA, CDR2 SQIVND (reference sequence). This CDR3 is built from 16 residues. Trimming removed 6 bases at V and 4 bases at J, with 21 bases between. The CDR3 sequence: CASSNPGQSPSYGYTF. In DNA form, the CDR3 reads TGTGCCAGTAGCAACCCCGGACAGTCCCCCAGCTATGGCTACACCTTC.

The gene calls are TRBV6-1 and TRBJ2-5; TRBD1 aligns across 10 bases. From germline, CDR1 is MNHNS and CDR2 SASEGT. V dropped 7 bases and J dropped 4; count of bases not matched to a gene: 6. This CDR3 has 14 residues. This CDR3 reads CASILDRGRETQYF. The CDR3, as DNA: TGTGCCAGCATCCTAGACAGGGGGCGAGAGACCCAGTACTTC.

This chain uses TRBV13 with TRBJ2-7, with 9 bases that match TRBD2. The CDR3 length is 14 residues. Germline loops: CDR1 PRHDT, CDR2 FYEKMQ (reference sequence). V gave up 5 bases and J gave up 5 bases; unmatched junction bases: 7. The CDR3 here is CASSRSGGINEQYF. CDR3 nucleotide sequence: TGTGCCAGCAGCCGCAGCGGGGGGATCAACGAGCAGTACTTC.

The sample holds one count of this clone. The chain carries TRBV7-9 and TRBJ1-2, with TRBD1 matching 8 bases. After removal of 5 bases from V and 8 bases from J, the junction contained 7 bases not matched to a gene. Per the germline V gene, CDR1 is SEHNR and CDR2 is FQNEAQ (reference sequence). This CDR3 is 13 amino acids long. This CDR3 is CASSRRDRRGYTF. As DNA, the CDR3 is TGTGCCAGCAGCCGAAGGGACAGGAGGGGCTACACCTTC.

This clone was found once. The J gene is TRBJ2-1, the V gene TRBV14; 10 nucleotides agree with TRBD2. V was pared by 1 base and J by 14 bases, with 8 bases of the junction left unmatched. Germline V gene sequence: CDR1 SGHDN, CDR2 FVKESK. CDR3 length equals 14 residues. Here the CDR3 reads CASSQATSGTTKFF. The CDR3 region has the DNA TGTGCCAGCAGCCAAGCCACTAGCGGGACGACAAAGTTCTTC.

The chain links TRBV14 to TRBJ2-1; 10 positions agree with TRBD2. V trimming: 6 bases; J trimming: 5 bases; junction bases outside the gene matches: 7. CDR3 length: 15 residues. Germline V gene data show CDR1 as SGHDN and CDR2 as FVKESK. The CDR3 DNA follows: TGTGCCAGCAGTCCCGCACTAGCGGGACACAATGAGCAGTTCTTC. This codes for CASSPALAGHNEQFF.

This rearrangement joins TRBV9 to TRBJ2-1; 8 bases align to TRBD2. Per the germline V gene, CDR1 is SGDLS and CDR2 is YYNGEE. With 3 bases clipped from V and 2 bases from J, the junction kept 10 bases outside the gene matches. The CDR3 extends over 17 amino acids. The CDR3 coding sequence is TGTGCCAGCAGCGCTCCGGTCGGGGGGGCAGCCTACAATGAGCAGTTCTTC. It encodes CASSAPVGGAAYNEQFF. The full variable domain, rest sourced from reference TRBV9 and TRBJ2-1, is DSGVTQTPKHLITATGQRVTLRCSPRSGDLSVYWYQQSLDQGLQFLIQYYNGEERAKGNILERFSAQQFPDLHSELNLSSLELGDSALYFCASSAPVGGAAYNEQFFGPGTRLTVL.